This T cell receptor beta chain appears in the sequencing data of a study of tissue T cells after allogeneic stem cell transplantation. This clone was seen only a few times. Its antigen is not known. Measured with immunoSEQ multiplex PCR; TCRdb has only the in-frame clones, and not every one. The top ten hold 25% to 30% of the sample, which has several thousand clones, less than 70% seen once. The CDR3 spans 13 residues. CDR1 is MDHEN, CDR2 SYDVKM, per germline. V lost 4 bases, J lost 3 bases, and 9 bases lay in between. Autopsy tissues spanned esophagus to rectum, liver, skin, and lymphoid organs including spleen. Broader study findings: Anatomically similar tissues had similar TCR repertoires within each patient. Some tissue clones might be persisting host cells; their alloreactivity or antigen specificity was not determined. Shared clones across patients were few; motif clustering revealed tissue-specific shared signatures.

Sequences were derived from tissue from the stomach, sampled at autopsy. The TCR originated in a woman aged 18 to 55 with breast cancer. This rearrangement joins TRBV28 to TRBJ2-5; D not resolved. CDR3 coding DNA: TGTGCCAGCAGTTCCCCAGAAAAAGAGACCCAGTACTTC. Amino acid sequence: CASSSPEKETQYF. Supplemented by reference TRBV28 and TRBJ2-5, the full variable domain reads DVKVTQSSRYLVKRTGEKVFLECVQDMDHENMFWYRQDPGLGLRLIYFSYDVKMKEKGDIPEGYSVSREKKERFSLILESASTNQTSMYLCASSSPEKETQYFGPGTRLLVL.